Listed below are T cell receptor beta chains from one sample, sequenced in a study of T cell changes during pregnancy in multiple sclerosis. Repertoires were generated with immunoSEQ multiplex PCR, while TCRdb's copy carries only in-frame clones and drops some. Found here are about 53,000 clones, around 90% of them singletons; the top ten hold 0.5%. The specimen was CD4+ T cells from peripheral blood mononuclear cells, collected in the third trimester of pregnancy. These TCRs come from a female donor with multiple sclerosis, enrolled in a pregnancy study. Both conserved end residues are part of each CDR3. A D gene is named only where the DNA matches it firmly. Size values are once, few and many counts, or a class for expanded clones, and some rows have none.

d_gene,j_gene,v_gene,abundance,CDR3nt,CDR3aa
TRBD1,TRBJ1-2,TRBV2,.,TGTGCCAGCAGTGAAGCAAGGCGTACAGGGGGGGTGAGGTATGGCTACACCTTC,CASSEARRTGGVRYGYTF
TRBD2,TRBJ2-3,TRBV27,.,TGTGCCAGCAGTCCTACTAGCGGGGGAGATACGCAGTATTTT,CASSPTSGGDTQYF
TRBD1,TRBJ1-2,TRBV4-1,.,TGCGCCAGCAGCCAAGGGGGACAGGGGGTCTATGGCTACACCTTC,CASSQGGQGVYGYTF
.,TRBJ1-1,TRBV6-5,once,TGTGCCAGCAGTTCCCTATCGAGCACTGAAGCTTTCTTT,CASSSLSSTEAFF
.,TRBJ1-1,TRBV7-2,.,TGTGCCAGCAGCTTATTTTCCCCCGCTGAAGCTTTCTTT,CASSLFSPAEAFF
.,TRBJ2-3,TRBV30,.,TGTGCCTGGAGAGGGGCCATCCCCACAGATACGCAGTATTTT,CAWRGAIPTDTQYF
.,TRBJ1-5,TRBV12-5,.,TGTGCTAGTGGTTTCCTTCCGCGGAGGGTGGATCAGCCCCAGCATTTT,CASGFLPRRVDQPQHF
TRBD1,TRBJ2-5,TRBV6-1,.,TGTGCCAGCAGTGGGGGACAGGGGTTCTTAGAGACCCAGTACTTC,CASSGGQGFLETQYF
.,TRBJ1-6,TRBV6-1,.,TGTGCCAGCAGGGAAGGTAGTCCCTATAATTCACCCCTCCACTTT,CASREGSPYNSPLHF
TRBD2,TRBJ2-1,TRBV7-8,.,TGTGCCAGCAGCCCGAGCGGGGGCTCGGTTAATGAGCAGTTCTTC,CASSPSGGSVNEQFF
.,TRBJ2-7,TRBV13,.,TGTGCCAGCAGCTTAGAACAGGCCTACGAGCAGTACTTC,CASSLEQAYEQYF
TRBD1,TRBJ2-5,TRBV30,.,TGTGCCTGGAGGCACAGGGGGCGGGAGACCCAGTACTTC,CAWRHRGRETQYF
TRBD1,TRBJ1-4,TRBV10-1,.,TGCGCCAGAACCACAGGGGGCGCGGATTTTGGTGAAAAACTGTTTTTT,CARTTGGADFGEKLFF
TRBD1,TRBJ2-7,TRBV7-9,.,TGTGCCAGCAGCTCAATGACAGGGGAGCAGTACTTC,CASSSMTGEQYF
.,TRBJ1-1,TRBV5-4,.,TGTGCCAGTAAAGCCTTGGACACTGAAGCTTTCTTT,CASKALDTEAFF
.,TRBJ1-5,TRBV9,.,TGTGCCAGCAGCGGGACTTCCAATCAGCCCCAGCATTTT,CASSGTSNQPQHF
TRBD1,TRBJ2-2,TRBV5-8,.,TGTGCCAGCAGCTCGGGACAGCGTAACACCGGGGAGCTGTTTTTT,CASSSGQRNTGELFF
.,TRBJ2-1,TRBV7-7,.,TGTGCTAGCAGCTTAGATCTGGGCGGGGAGCAGTTCTTC,CASSLDLGGEQFF
TRBD1,TRBJ1-2,TRBV11-2,.,TGTGCCAGCAGCCCCACCCGGACAGGGTCCTCCTCTAACTATGGCTACACCTTC,CASSPTRTGSSSNYGYTF
TRBD2,TRBJ2-5,TRBV13,.,TGTGCCAGCAGCCCTCTAGCGGGGGGCCGATCTGAGTACTTC,CASSPLAGGRSEYF
TRBD1,TRBJ1-2,TRBV5-4,.,TGTGCCAGCAGCTCAGGGGGCTACCTATCTGGCTACACCTTC,CASSSGGYLSGYTF
TRBD2,TRBJ2-1,TRBV11-2,.,TGTGCCAGCAGCTTAGATAGCGGGGGGGCCTACAATGAGCAGTTCTTC,CASSLDSGGAYNEQFF
TRBD2,TRBJ2-3,TRBV7-9,.,TGTGCCAGCAGCTTCGGACTAGCCCCCGATACGCAGTATTTT,CASSFGLAPDTQYF
TRBD2,TRBJ2-1,TRBV25-1,.,TGTGCCAGCAGCGGACTAGCGGGGGGGCACAATGAGCAGTTCTTC,CASSGLAGGHNEQFF
TRBD2,TRBJ2-1,TRBV2,.,TGTGCCAGCAGCGGACTTGGGCGGGGGAGCTCCTACAATGAGCAGTTCTTC,CASSGLGRGSSYNEQFF
.,TRBJ2-7,TRBV11-1,.,TGTGCCAGCAGCTTAATTGCAGGGGCGGCTACCGGGCAGTACTTC,CASSLIAGAATGQYF
TRBD1,TRBJ1-5,TRBV7-2,.,TGTGCCAGCAGCCCCCAGGGACAGGGGGGGGGTCAGCCCCAGCATTTT,CASSPQGQGGGQPQHF
.,TRBJ1-4,TRBV6-1,.,TGTGCCAGCAGTGAATATTGGGCAACTGAAAAACTGTTTTTT,CASSEYWATEKLFF
TRBD1,TRBJ1-2,TRBV13,.,TGTGCCAGCAACGGCGGGGGACAGGATGGCTATGGCTACACCTTC,CASNGGGQDGYGYTF
.,TRBJ2-7,TRBV19,.,TGTGCCAGTGGGGAGCCTAATAGGCTCGAGCAGTACTTC,CASGEPNRLEQYF
TRBD1,TRBJ2-7,TRBV15,.,TGTGCCACCAGCAGAGATCGGACAGGTACCTACGAGCAGTACTTC,CATSRDRTGTYEQYF
.,TRBJ2-7,TRBV6-1,.,TGTGCCAGCAGTGTCCGACAGAGCTCCTACGAGCAGTACTTC,CASSVRQSSYEQYF
TRBD1,TRBJ2-2,TRBV19,.,TGTGCCAGTAGTTTGGGGACAGGAACCGGGGAGCTGTTTTTT,CASSLGTGTGELFF
TRBD1,TRBJ2-7,TRBV27,.,TGTGCCAGCAGGCCGGTACAGGGGAGCTCCTACGAGCAGTACTTC,CASRPVQGSSYEQYF
.,TRBJ2-5,TRBV2,.,TGTGCCAGCAGTCGGTGGGAGACCCAGTACTTC,CASSRWETQYF
.,TRBJ2-1,TRBV14,.,TGTGCCAGCAGCCACCATAACAGGAACAATGAGCAGTTCTTC,CASSHHNRNNEQFF
.,TRBJ2-3,TRBV9,.,TGTGCCAGCAGCCCCCAGGGCGATCGGTTTCCAGATACGCAGTATTTT,CASSPQGDRFPDTQYF
.,TRBJ2-1,TRBV5-1,.,TGCGCCAGCAGCTTGGCCGGGGGGCTAAACAATGAGCAGTTCTTC,CASSLAGGLNNEQFF
.,TRBJ1-1,TRBV7-6,.,TGTGCCAGCAGCTTAGCGCGGGAAGGGGTTAACACTGAAGCTTTCTTT,CASSLAREGVNTEAFF
TRBD1,TRBJ1-4,TRBV19,.,TGTGCCAGTAGTGCGGGACAGGGGGCGCATGAAAAACTGTTTTTT,CASSAGQGAHEKLFF
TRBD2,TRBJ2-7,TRBV2,once,TGTGCCAGCAGGCCGACTAGCACCTACGAGCAGTACTTC,CASRPTSTYEQYF
.,TRBJ2-2,TRBV29-1,.,TGCAGCGTTGAGCAGGGAAGATCCGGGGAGCTGTTTTTT,CSVEQGRSGELFF
TRBD1,TRBJ2-3,TRBV6-5,.,TGTGCCAGCAGTTACGGGACAGGATACACAGATACGCAGTATTTT,CASSYGTGYTDTQYF
TRBD1,TRBJ1-5,TRBV11-3,.,TGTGCCAGCAGCTCCGGGACAGGGGCCCCTTGGAGTCAGCCCCAGCATTTT,CASSSGTGAPWSQPQHF
.,TRBJ2-7,TRBV6-5,.,TGTGCCAGCAGTTACGGGGGGGGCCAATCTAGGGAGCAGTACTTC,CASSYGGGQSREQYF
TRBD1,TRBJ2-5,TRBV19,.,TGTGCCAGTAGAGGAGGACAGGGGTGGGAGACCCAGTACTTC,CASRGGQGWETQYF
.,TRBJ1-1,TRBV5-5,.,TGTGCCAGCAGCCCGCTCGTGTCGGTGAGAACCATGAACACTGAAGCTTTCTTT,CASSPLVSVRTMNTEAFF
TRBD2,TRBJ2-7,TRBV29-1,.,TGCAGCGTTGCGGGGGGGCTCTACGAGCAGTACTTC,CSVAGGLYEQYF
TRBD1,TRBJ2-1,TRBV7-3,.,TGTGCCAGCAGCTTAACGCTCGACAGGGGGCATGAGCAGTTCTTC,CASSLTLDRGHEQFF
.,TRBJ1-4,TRBV7-8,.,TGTGCCAGCAGCTTAACACCGGACAGAAATGAAAAACTGTTTTTT,CASSLTPDRNEKLFF
.,TRBJ1-6,TRBV19,.,TGTGCCAGTAGTATGGACTTAAGTAATTCACCCCTCCACTTT,CASSMDLSNSPLHF
.,TRBJ1-2,TRBV10-2,.,TGCGCCAGCAGTGAGTCTCCCCCAGGAATGGATGCCTATGGCTACACCTTC,CASSESPPGMDAYGYTF
.,TRBJ2-1,TRBV5-6,.,TGTGCCAGCAGCTTGGACAGTAGAAGCTCCTACAATGAGCAGTTCTTC,CASSLDSRSSYNEQFF
.,TRBJ2-1,TRBV7-7,.,TGTGCTAGCAGCTTAGAAGCCCGGACACATTCCTACAATGAGCAGTTCTTC,CASSLEARTHSYNEQFF
.,TRBJ2-2,TRBV27,.,TGTGCCAGCAGTTTTCGGGGGTTCGGGGAGCTGTTTTTT,CASSFRGFGELFF